This record looks at one TCR beta chain sequence and its context. The antigen is not known. Distinct nucleotide sequences in the sample also encode this CDR3. The germline V and J ends were trimmed by 5 bases and 2 bases, with 12 bases remaining between them. This CDR3 has 14 residues. CDR1 is PRHDT, CDR2 FYEKMQ, per germline (reference sequence). The data belong to a study of CD8+ T cells in alopecia areata. Overall study results and limits: How baseline CD8+ expansion relates to response remains uncertain (there was one nonresponder). Relative to mice, TCR sharing across patients was less clear, a difference possibly HLA-related. During tofacitinib treatment, many expanded lesional clones remained in scalp and blood.

As to treatment: oral pan-JAK inhibitor, 5-10 mg twice daily. The sequencing template was cDNA reverse transcribed from extracted RNA. Produced via immunoSEQ multiplex PCR; TCRdb's table is partial and in-frame only. The sample has fewer than 150,000 clones; approximately 85% are singletons. The TCR originated in a human donor with alopecia areata. The source material was CD8+ T cells sorted from blood, sampled at week 4, from a patient treated with tofacitinib. This sequence joins TRBV13 and TRBJ1-2, with D tentatively TRBD1 (5 bases). In DNA form, the CDR3 reads TGTGCCAGCAGCCTCGGGACGGGGAACTATGGCTACACCTTC. This codes for CASSLGTGNYGYTF.